This TCR beta chain was identified in a study of radiation and T cells in renal cell carcinoma. Study-wide results and caveats: No pretreatment tumor biopsies were available for baseline clonotypes.

As to this clone: Its antigen is not known.

Per germline, CDR1 MDHEN and CDR2 SYDVKM. The CDR3 is 22 amino acids. V was cut by 6 bases and J by 9 bases, with 42 bases left in between. The time point: blood 2 weeks post-SBRT. Described treatment: 15 Gy SBRT to primary tumor, nephrectomy 4 weeks later. Serial blood draws occurred at baseline and 2 and 4 weeks post-SBRT. This renal cell carcinoma was of the clear cell type. Method: immunoSEQ multiplex PCR; TCRdb's copy keeps in-frame clones and lacks some. Of tens of thousands of clones listed, 65% to 90% were seen once; the top ten hold 22%. J is TRBJ1-5 and V is TRBV28; possibly TRBD1 for D (6 bases). The sample in question was blood, obtained from a patient whose treatment included radiotherapy and nephrectomy. This TCR derives from a woman aged 45-60 years with renal cell carcinoma. The chain's CDR3 is CASRTTRAEPIIKIEGGPPQHF. CDR3 bases: TGTGCCAGCAGAACCACCCGAGCGGAGCCGATAATTAAAATCGAGGGGGGACCGCCCCAGCATTTT.